This T cell receptor (beta chain) appears in the sequencing data of a study of T cells in Graves' hyperthyroidism and ophthalmopathy. RNA transcripts were the template for amplifying TCR beta CDR3 regions. Researchers ran a first-round RT-PCR on the TCR CDR3 using the HTBI primer set. TCRdb analysed the multiplex PCR reads with MiXCR anew, one entry per CDR3 protein. The sample holds about 480,000 distinct CDR3 sequences, roughly an eighth seen once. This clonotype was seen more than once but under ten times. CDR1 LNHDA and CDR2 SQIVND come from the germline V gene (reference sequence). This CDR3 is built from 13 residues. The V gene lost 8 bases and the J gene lost 3 bases, with 13 bases spanning the gap. For Graves' hyperthyroidism to be stable, ophthalmopathy could not progress within 18 months. Each diagnosis was grounded in clinical symptoms, serum thyroxine and TRAb, thyroid ultrasound, and orbital computed tomography. Out of approximately 9.9 ml of fresh peripheral blood came the PBMCs.

Sequencing was done on a sample of blood. The chain employs TRBV19 and TRBJ1-1; D is perhaps TRBD1 (5 bases). This receptor was taken from a woman aged 18-29 years with Graves' hyperthyroidism. The DNA for the CDR3 is TGTGCCAGTTTGCGGGGGACCTACACTGAAGCTTTCTTT. Amino acid sequence: CASLRGTYTEAFF.